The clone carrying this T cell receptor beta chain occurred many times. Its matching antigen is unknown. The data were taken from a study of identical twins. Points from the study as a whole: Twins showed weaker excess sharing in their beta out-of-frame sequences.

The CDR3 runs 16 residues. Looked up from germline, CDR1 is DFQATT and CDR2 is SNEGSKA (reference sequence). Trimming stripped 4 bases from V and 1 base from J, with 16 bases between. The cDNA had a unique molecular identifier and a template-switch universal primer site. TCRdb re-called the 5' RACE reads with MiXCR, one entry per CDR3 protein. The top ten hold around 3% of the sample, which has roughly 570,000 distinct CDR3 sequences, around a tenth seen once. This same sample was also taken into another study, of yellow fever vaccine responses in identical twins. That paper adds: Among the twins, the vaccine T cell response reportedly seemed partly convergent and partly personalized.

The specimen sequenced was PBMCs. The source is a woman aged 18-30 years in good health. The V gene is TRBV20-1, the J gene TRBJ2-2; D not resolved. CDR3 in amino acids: CSANQFRYENTGELFF. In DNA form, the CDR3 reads TGCAGTGCTAACCAGTTCCGATACGAGAACACCGGGGAGCTGTTTTTT.